These T cell receptor beta chains were read from a single sample in a study of response to subunit inactivated influenza vaccine. TCRdb re-called the RT-PCR reads through MiXCR, storing one row per CDR3 protein. The profile shows more than 550,000 distinct CDR3 sequences, about 12% of them singletons. This material consisted of PBMCs from blood, taken on the day of vaccination. The source is a middle-aged man who received an inactivated influenza vaccine. Each CDR3 is given with its conserved first and last residue. The D gene is left open where the match is weak. Size is omitted from some rows. Given values are once, few, many or a class for expanded clones.

TRBD2 TRBJ2-7 TRBV29-1 15 many TGCAGCGTTGAAGTTCGGACTAGAGCTATTGGCGAGCAGTACTTC CSVEVRTRAIGEQYF
NA TRBJ2-7 TRBV7-9 13 few TGTGCCATCGAGTTGGGCAGGGGCTACGAGCAGTACTTC CAIELGRGYEQYF
NA TRBJ2-5 TRBV28 13 NA TGTGCCACCAGCGAGGGCCCGGAGGGGTCCCAGTACTTC CATSEGPEGSQYF
NA TRBJ2-5 TRBV9 15 NA TGTGCCAGCAGCCCCCAGGCCGTATCCCAAGAGACCCAGTACTTC CASSPQAVSQETQYF
NA TRBJ1-1 TRBV15 14 NA TGTGCCACCAGCAGTTGGGAGGGGAACACTGAAGCTTTCTTT CATSSWEGNTEAFF
NA TRBJ2-7 TRBV6-2/TRBV6-3 12 NA TGTGCCAGCAGTCCCGGGACGCCCGGGGAGTACTTC CASSPGTPGEYF
TRBD1 TRBJ2-3 TRBV11-2 15 many TGTGCCAGCAGCCATACAGGGGGCGATACAGATACGCAGTATTTT CASSHTGGDTDTQYF
TRBD2 TRBJ2-1 TRBV20-1 15 NA TGCAGTGCAGGGACCCGAAGCGGGAGTGTCAATGAGCAGTTCTTC CSAGTRSGSVNEQFF
TRBD2 TRBJ2-5 TRBV25-1 14 few TGTGCCAGCGGATCTAGCGGGGGGTTAGAGACCCAGTACTTC CASGSSGGLETQYF
NA TRBJ2-2 TRBV7-3 18 NA TGTGCCAGCAGCTTAACTGCTAAAACTCCGGGCAACACCGGGGAGCTGTTTTTT CASSLTAKTPGNTGELFF
NA TRBJ1-1 TRBV6-5 16 few TGTGCCAGCAGTTACTCATCACAGGGACTGAACACTGAAGCTTTCTTT CASSYSSQGLNTEAFF
NA TRBJ1-5 TRBV12-3/TRBV12-4 16 few TGTGCCAGCAGTTTAGCGGGGGCGGGGGTCAATCAGCCCCAGCATTTT CASSLAGAGVNQPQHF
TRBD2 TRBJ2-2 TRBV30 16 few TGTGCCTGGAGTCCCCTGGCCGGGAGGTTCCCCGGGGAGCTGTTTTTT CAWSPLAGRFPGELFF
TRBD1 TRBJ1-2 TRBV12-3/TRBV12-4 15 many TGTGCCAGCAGTCAAACAGGGGCCGCCAACTATGGCTACACCTTC CASSQTGAANYGYTF
NA TRBJ1-3 TRBV5-1 14 few TGCGCCAGCAGCTTGAACCCCGGTGGAAACACCATATATTTT CASSLNPGGNTIYF
NA TRBJ2-7 TRBV9 13 many TGTGCCAGCAGCGTAGGAACGGAGTCTAAGCAGTACTTC CASSVGTESKQYF
NA TRBJ1-5 TRBV20-1 12 many TGCAGTGCTAGGGTGGGGGATCAGCCCCAGCATTTT CSARVGDQPQHF
NA TRBJ2-7 TRBV5-1 14 few TGCGCCAGCAGCTACAGGGTTAGCTCCTACGAGCAGTACTTC CASSYRVSSYEQYF
NA TRBJ2-1 TRBV14 13 few TGTGCCAGCAGCCAAGCCCGGGCAGGTGAGCAGTTCTTC CASSQARAGEQFF
TRBD1 TRBJ1-4 TRBV5-1 16 few TGCGCCAGCAGCCCGACAGGGATGGGAACTAATGAAAAACTGTTTTTT CASSPTGMGTNEKLFF
NA TRBJ2-7 TRBV10-2 12 NA TGCGCCAGCAGTGTTTTTGGATACGAGCAGTACTTC CASSVFGYEQYF
TRBD1 TRBJ1-4 TRBV12-3/TRBV12-4 14 NA TGTGCCAGCAGCAACAGGGGCCCAAATGAAAAACTGTTTTTT CASSNRGPNEKLFF
TRBD1 TRBJ2-2 TRBV5-1 17 NA TGCGCCAGCAGCTTGCTACAGGGGCCTCTCAACACCGGGGAGCTGTTTTTT CASSLLQGPLNTGELFF
TRBD1 TRBJ2-3 TRBV6-5 16 many TGTGCCAGCAGTTACCTGTGGACAGGGGACACAGATACGCAGTATTTT CASSYLWTGDTDTQYF
TRBD1 TRBJ2-7 TRBV5-1 15 NA TGCGCCAGCAGCCCCGGGACAGGGGGCCGCGCGGAGCAGTACTTC CASSPGTGGRAEQYF
NA TRBJ2-2 TRBV3-1 15 NA TGTGCCAGCAGCCAAGATCCAGGCGTTACCGGGGAGCTGTTTTTT CASSQDPGVTGELFF
NA TRBJ1-4 TRBV4-1 15 few TGCGCCAGCAGCCAAGTACAGGGAACTAATGAAAAACTGTTTTTT CASSQVQGTNEKLFF
NA TRBJ2-7 TRBV20-1 16 few TGCAGTGCTAGACCCTCCTCTTCGGGCCTCCTCTACGAGCAGTACTTC CSARPSSSGLLYEQYF
TRBD2 TRBJ2-5 TRBV28 15 few TGTGCCAGCAGTCAGCGGGGGGGCCTCCAAGAGACCCAGTACTTC CASSQRGGLQETQYF
NA TRBJ1-2 TRBV6-5 15 many TGTGCCAGCAGTTACGGGCAGGGAGGTGCCTATGGCTACACCTTC CASSYGQGGAYGYTF
TRBD2 TRBJ2-5 TRBV28 15 few TGTGCCAGCGCCTCTAGCGGGGGATGGCAAGAGACCCAGTACTTC CASASSGGWQETQYF
NA TRBJ2-6 TRBV6-2/TRBV6-3 16 many TGTGCCAGCAGCCCTACGGGGTTCTCTGGGGCCAACGTCCTGACTTTC CASSPTGFSGANVLTF
TRBD1 TRBJ1-5 TRBV28 14 few TGTGCCAGCAGTTTCCGGGACAGGGATCAGCCCCAGCATTTT CASSFRDRDQPQHF
TRBD1 TRBJ2-7 TRBV10-3 15 NA TGTGCCATCAGTACCAGACAGGGGGTCTTGGCCGAGCAGTACTTC CAISTRQGVLAEQYF
NA TRBJ2-3 TRBV10-1 13 NA TGCGCCAGCAGTGAGTCTACTAAAGATACGCAGTATTTT CASSESTKDTQYF
NA TRBJ1-1 TRBV20-1 12 few TGCAGTCCACGGGGTGATAGGACTGAAGCTTTCTTT CSPRGDRTEAFF
NA TRBJ1-2 TRBV12-3/TRBV12-4 12 NA TGTGCCAGCAGTGGCAGGGGATATGGCTACACCTTC CASSGRGYGYTF
TRBD2 TRBJ2-7 TRBV6-2/TRBV6-3 15 NA TGTGCCAGCAAGAGACTAGCGTCGGGATCCTACGAGCAGTACTTC CASKRLASGSYEQYF
NA TRBJ2-1 TRBV7-3 17 few TGTGCCAGCAGCTTAAAATCAAACCGGGACCTTCAGGATGAGCAGTTCTTC CASSLKSNRDLQDEQFF
NA TRBJ2-1 TRBV29-1 14 many TGCAGCGTTGTCGGCGCAGTGTCTAACAATGAGCAGTTCTTC CSVVGAVSNNEQFF
NA TRBJ1-6 TRBV7-2 12 many TGTGCCAGCAGCCACCCCCCGTCACCCCTCCACTTT CASSHPPSPLHF
NA TRBJ2-7 TRBV29-1 15 NA TGCAGCGTTGAGGGCAGCCCGACTGGCGAGAACGAGCAGTACTTC CSVEGSPTGENEQYF
TRBD2 TRBJ2-1 TRBV6-5 12 NA TGTGCCAGCAGCATAGCGGGGGGGCCGAATTTCTTC CASSIAGGPNFF
TRBD1 TRBJ2-3 TRBV24-1 14 few TGTGCCACCAGTGAGGGACAGTACACAGATACGCAGTATTTT CATSEGQYTDTQYF
TRBD1 TRBJ2-7 TRBV5-1 14 few TGCGCCAGCAGCCCCTACCGACAGGGTGGGGAGCAGTACTTC CASSPYRQGGEQYF
TRBD1 TRBJ1-2 TRBV15 16 many TGTGCCACCAGCAGAGGGGGGACAGAACGTAACTATGGCTACACCTTC CATSRGGTERNYGYTF
NA TRBJ1-6 TRBV28 15 few TGTGCCAGCAGTTCTGTGGGACGGGTTAATTCACCCCTCCACTTT CASSSVGRVNSPLHF
NA TRBJ2-1 TRBV12-3/TRBV12-4 15 few TGTGCCAGCAGTCCCTTCCTGGGCCCCTACAATGAGCAGTTCTTC CASSPFLGPYNEQFF
NA TRBJ2-1 TRBV5-6 16 few TGTGCCAGCAGCCCGTCGGTGGTGGCTGGCTACAATGAGCAGTTCTTC CASSPSVVAGYNEQFF
TRBD1 TRBJ1-2 TRBV20-1 14 few TGCAGTGCTAGAGATCGGGACAGAGTTGCTGGCTACACCTTC CSARDRDRVAGYTF
NA TRBJ2-4 TRBV20-1 15 NA TGCAGTGCTTCGACACCTTCTCTAGCCAAAAACATTCAGTACTTC CSASTPSLAKNIQYF
TRBD1 TRBJ2-7 TRBV5-1 15 few TGCGCCAGCAGCTTGGGGGGGACAGGAGCCTCCGAGCAGTACTTC CASSLGGTGASEQYF
NA TRBJ1-1 TRBV12-3/TRBV12-4 13 NA TGTGCCAGCAGTAGAAGACCGAACACTGAAGCTTTCTTT CASSRRPNTEAFF
NA TRBJ2-7 TRBV12-3/TRBV12-4 13 NA TGTGCCAGCAGTTTAGCGCTCCGCGGAGAGCAGTACTTC CASSLALRGEQYF
NA TRBJ2-5 TRBV15 15 many TGTGCCACCAGCGGTCCGTTTGGGACAAAGGAGACCCAGTACTTC CATSGPFGTKETQYF
NA TRBJ2-3 TRBV12-3/TRBV12-4 17 few TGTGCCAGCAGTTCCTCCTTTCTTCGGGGACCCGGAGATACGCAGTATTTT CASSSSFLRGPGDTQYF
TRBD1 TRBJ2-1 TRBV3-1 14 NA TGTGCCAGCACCCCGGGACAGACGCAATTTGAGCAGTTCTTC CASTPGQTQFEQFF
NA TRBJ1-2 TRBV11-2 13 few TGTGCCAGCAGCGGCGGGGTAGCTGACGGCTACACCTTC CASSGGVADGYTF